A single sample gave rise to the 21 T cell receptor beta chains below, sequenced in a study of long-term antiretroviral therapy in people with HIV (dated by TCRdb to between 2021 and 2023). The immunoSEQ hsTCRB v3.0 assay was used at survey level resolution for TRB variable region sequencing. Not all clones reach the TCRdb copy of this immuneACCESS table, which keeps in-frame sequences only. Checked studies attribute under half of the gap to unresolved V genes and leave the rest unexplained. For this sample there are around 25,000 clones; about 80% appear just once. The top ten hold about 5.6% of the sample. The specimen was unsorted PBMCs, collected 4.4 years after starting antiretroviral therapy. The receptor set was obtained from a man aged 25-45 years with HIV.

The chain recombines TRBV14 with TRBJ2-4; D call uncertain. From germline, CDR1 is SGHDN and CDR2 FVKESK. The CDR3 runs to 14 residues. Trimming cost V 4 bases and J 6 bases, with 13 bases left between them. This CDR3 is CASSPGPNPNIQYF. DNA of the CDR3: TGTGCCAGCAGCCCGGGCCCGAACCCAAACATTCAGTACTTC. The variable domain in full, completed from reference TRBV14 and TRBJ2-4, reads EAGVTQFPSHSVIEKGQTVTLRCDPISGHDNLYWYRRVMGKEIKFLLHFVKESKQDESGMPNNRFLAERTGGTYSTLKVQPAELEDSGVYFCASSPGPNPNIQYFGAGTRLSVL.

This sequence joins TRBV5-6 and TRBJ1-1; 10 bases map to TRBD1. This CDR3 comprises 17 residues. V lost 1 base to trimming and J lost 0 bases; unmatched junction nucleotides: 6. CDR1 and CDR2 (germline): SGHDT, YYEEEE. Here the CDR3 reads CASSLKGQGWLNTEAFF. The CDR3 DNA reads TGTGCCAGCAGCTTGAAGGGACAGGGGTGGTTGAACACTGAAGCTTTCTTT.

The rearrangement uses TRBV11-2 and TRBJ2-7, with 9 bases identical to TRBD2. CDR3 length equals 14 residues. CDR1 is SGHAT and CDR2 is FQNNGV in the germline V gene. J was trimmed by 5 bases and V by 1 base; bases with no gene match: 3. CDR3: CASSLARTSDEQYF. As DNA, the CDR3 is TGTGCCAGCAGCTTAGCCCGGACTAGCGACGAGCAGTACTTC.

CDR3 bases: TGTGCCAGCAGCTTAGCCCGGGCCCCGACTCTAGGCGAGCAGTACTTC. It yields the protein CASSLARAPTLGEQYF. The V gene is TRBV7-2, the J gene TRBJ2-7; the D is unclear. V lost 0 bases and J lost 6, with 18 bases in between. CDR1 and CDR2 from the germline V gene are SGHTA and FQGNSA. This CDR3 contains 16 residues. The complete variable domain, with remaining parts taken from reference TRBV7-2 and TRBJ2-7, reads GAGVSQSPSNKVTEKGKDVELRCDPISGHTALYWYRQSLGQGLEFLIYFQGNSAPDKSGLPSDRFSAERTGGSVSTLTIQRTQQEDSAVYLCASSLARAPTLGEQYFGPGTRLTVT.

V is TRBV25-1 and J is TRBJ2-5; TRBD2 is a possible D gene (6 bases). The CDR3 runs 15 residues. CDR1 is MGHDK and CDR2 is SYGVNS in the germline V gene. The V gene lost 6 bases and the J gene lost 0 bases, with 14 bases spanning the gap. CDR3 sequence reads: CASRGLGRNQETQYF. CDR3 coding DNA: TGTGCCAGCAGGGGACTGGGCAGGAACCAAGAGACCCAGTACTTC.

V is TRBV9 and J is TRBJ1-4; D is uncertain. Germline lookup yields CDR1 SGDLS and CDR2 YYNGEE. V was trimmed by 0 bases and J by 10 bases, leaving 10 bases between them. There are 13 residues in the CDR3. The CDR3 DNA reads as TGTGCCAGCAGCGTAGGAGCAGGCGGAAAACTGTTTTTT. This encodes CASSVGAGGKLFF. The variable domain in full, with the rest retrieved from reference TRBV9 and TRBJ1-4, is DSGVTQTPKHLITATGQRVTLRCSPRSGDLSVYWYQQSLDQGLQFLIQYYNGEERAKGNILERFSAQQFPDLHSELNLSSLELGDSALYFCASSVGAGGKLFFGSGTQLSVL.

The chain has TRBV11-1 and TRBJ2-1, with D perhaps matching TRBD2 (6 bases). This CDR3 is 14 amino acids long. V was cut by 4 bases and J by 9 bases, with 16 bases left in between. Germline loops: CDR1 SGHAT, CDR2 FQDESV (reference sequence). The CDR3 sequence: CASSSPHGSSEQFF. The CDR3, as DNA: TGTGCCAGCAGCTCCCCCCACGGGAGCTCTGAGCAGTTCTTC.

This sequence joins TRBV29-1 and TRBJ1-4; no clear D. CDR1 and CDR2 (germline): SQVTM, ANQGSEA. Trimming took 5 bases from V and 0 from J, leaving 13 bases between them. This CDR3 contains 15 residues. The CDR3 DNA follows: TGCAGCGTTTCCGATAGCCTTGCAACTAATGAAAAACTGTTTTTT. This gives the protein CSVSDSLATNEKLFF.

The rearrangement uses TRBV19 and TRBJ2-7, with D possibly being TRBD1 (6 bases). Germline V lookup: CDR1 LNHDA, CDR2 SQIVND (reference sequence). Trimming removed 8 bases from V and 5 bases from J, with 22 bases in between. The CDR3 totals 15 residues. CDR3 amino acids: CASSSKTGAFDEQYF. The CDR3 DNA reads as TGTGCCAGTTCCTCAAAGACAGGAGCCTTTGACGAGCAGTACTTC.

V usage is TRBV7-9 and J usage is TRBJ2-3; the match to TRBD2 covers 12 bases. The CDR3 spans 15 residues. Germline trimming cut 6 bases from V and 6 bases from J; bases unmatched to any gene: 7. Germline V gene lookup returns CDR1 SEHNR and CDR2 FQNEAQ (reference sequence). CDR3 sequence: CASRERTSGVDTQYF. The CDR3 coding sequence is TGTGCCAGCAGGGAACGGACTAGCGGGGTGGATACGCAGTATTTT.

The genes are TRBV27 and TRBJ1-4; 8 nucleotides match TRBD1. The trim removed 3 bases at V and 7 bases at J, leaving 4 bases unmatched. The CDR3 extends over 14 amino acids. Per the germline V gene, CDR1 is MNHEY and CDR2 is SMNVEV (reference sequence). The CDR3 protein is CASSFQGAGEKLFF. The DNA for the CDR3 is TGTGCCAGCAGTTTCCAGGGGGCGGGTGAAAAACTGTTTTTT.

The chain carries TRBV4-1 and TRBJ1-1; D not certain. Germline CDR1 is MGHRA and CDR2 is YSYEKL. V lost 4 bases to trimming and J lost 2 bases, with 11 bases between them. The CDR3 has 14 amino acids. The CDR3 protein is CASSPHVRNTEAFF. The CDR3 nucleotides read TGCGCCAGCAGCCCCCATGTCCGCAACACTGAAGCTTTCTTT.

J is TRBJ2-1 and V is TRBV27, with TRBD2 matching over 7 bases. The CDR3 extends over 16 amino acids. V lost 2 bases to trimming and J lost 5 bases; unmatched junction nucleotides: 9. Germline CDR1 reads MNHEY; CDR2 reads SMNVEV (reference sequence). DNA for the CDR3: TGTGCCAGCAGTTTACCCCCGGGTAGCGGGCACAATGAGCAGTTCTTC. Translated, it gives CASSLPPGSGHNEQFF.

This clone was observed once. The chain links TRBV4-1 to TRBJ1-5; 7 nucleotides line up with TRBD1. The germline V gene encodes CDR1 MGHRA and CDR2 YSYEKL. V was clipped by 4 bases and J by 4 bases; unmatched bases: 7. The CDR3 has 15 residues. The CDR3 nucleotides are TGCGCCAGCAGCCGAGAAGACAGGGAAAATCAGCCCCAGCATTTT. This translates into CASSREDRENQPQHF.

Points on this clone: The junction shows a germline mismatch at one end, possibly a read error. The chain links TRBV7-7 to TRBJ2-1; 7 bases line up with TRBD2. Germline CDR1 is SSHAT and CDR2 is FNYEAQ (reference sequence). The CDR3 is made up of 14 amino acids. The CDR3 loop is CASSTGGTYNEQFF. For the CDR3, the DNA is TGTGCTAGCAGCACCGGGGGGACTTACAATGAGCAGTTCTTC.

The chain has TRBV13 and TRBJ1-2; no definite D call. Germline V gene data show CDR1 as PRHDT and CDR2 as FYEKMQ (reference sequence). CDR3 size: 17 residues. The V gene lost 4 bases and the J gene lost 0 bases, with 18 bases spanning the gap. The CDR3 reads CASSSPSYNGANYGYTF. The CDR3 nucleotides read TGTGCCAGCAGCTCACCGAGCTACAACGGGGCTAACTATGGCTACACCTTC.

Only one count was recorded for this clone. The chain employs TRBV28 and TRBJ2-7, with D maybe TRBD1 (5 bases). Trimming took off 5 bases at V and 2 bases at J, with 16 bases between the two ends. The CDR3 totals 15 residues. The germline CDR1 and CDR2 sequences are MDHEN and SYDVKM. The CDR3 here is CASSQIGDSAYEQYF. The CDR3 DNA follows: TGTGCCAGCAGTCAAATCGGAGACAGCGCCTACGAGCAGTACTTC.

This clone was observed once. The J gene is TRBJ2-3, the V gene TRBV27; D is undetermined. The germline V and J ends were trimmed by 6 bases and 5 bases, with 18 bases remaining between them. The germline V gene encodes CDR1 MNHEY and CDR2 SMNVEV (reference sequence). The CDR3 covers 15 residues. CDR3 in DNA: TGTGCCAGCAGGACAAACACGCTTAAGAGAGATACGCAGTATTTT. This sequence encodes CASRTNTLKRDTQYF.

V is TRBV27 and J is TRBJ1-2; 8 bases are shared with TRBD1. V lost 6 bases, J lost 4 bases, and 16 bases stayed unmatched. CDR1 and CDR2 from the germline V gene are MNHEY and SMNVEV (reference sequence). The CDR3 loop spans 17 amino acids. The chain's CDR3 is CASSSDRARTWGYGYTF. CDR3 in DNA: TGTGCCAGCAGCTCGGACAGGGCCAGAACCTGGGGCTATGGCTACACCTTC.

The chain recombines TRBV6-1 with TRBJ1-5, with unresolved D. V lost 0 bases and J 4 bases, leaving 13 bases between the germline ends. The CDR3 is 16 residues long. Germline V gene lookup returns CDR1 MNHNS and CDR2 SASEGT. As DNA, the CDR3 is TGTGCCAGCAGTGAAGCGGGTTGGGCTCCAAATCAGCCCCAGCATTTT. Translation gives CASSEAGWAPNQPQHF.

This rearrangement joins TRBV15 to TRBJ2-1; unclear D gene. The germline gives CDR1 LNHNV, CDR2 YYDKDF (reference sequence). V was trimmed by 3 bases and J by 4 bases, leaving 16 bases between them. This CDR3 has 16 residues. The CDR3 DNA reads as TGTGCCACCAGCAGCCCTTTCCTCGGCTCTTACAATGAGCAGTTCTTC. Translation: CATSSPFLGSYNEQFF.